The 23 T cell receptor beta chains reported below all come from one sample, sequenced in a study of T-cell memory formation after mild COVID-19. Using its own MiXCR run on the 5' RACE reads, TCRdb lists one record per CDR3 protein. This table has 300,000 to 400,000 distinct CDR3 sequences, more than 15% appearing once. The sequenced material came from PBMCs or a T cell subset sorted from them (not recorded which). These receptors originate from a man in his late teens or twenties who had mild COVID-19 (a few samples of this study predate the infection). Cell type and time point are not known.

This clonotype was seen more than once but under ten times. In DNA form, the CDR3 reads TGTGCCAGCAGCCGGACTGGGAGCGGCTATGGCTACACCTTC. Its translation is CASSRTGSGYGYTF. This rearrangement joins TRBV3-1 to TRBJ1-2; D is uncertain. The CDR3 length is 14 residues. Germline assignment: CDR1 LGHDT and CDR2 YNNKEL (reference sequence). The ends were cut back, 4 bases at V and 4 bases at J, with 13 bases in the middle.

The rearrangement uses TRBV6-1 and TRBJ2-7; possibly TRBD1 or TRBD2 for D (5 bases each). V shed 0 bases and J shed 0 bases, with 9 bases lying between them. Germline loops: CDR1 MNHNS, CDR2 SASEGT. CDR3 size: 15 residues. The CDR3: CASSEARDLSYEQYV. The CDR3 bases are TGTGCCAGCAGTGAAGCCCGGGACCTCTCCTACGAGCAGTACGTC.

This clonotype was observed many times. The chain couples TRBV30 to TRBJ1-4; D perhaps matches TRBD1 (6 bases). This CDR3 has 14 residues. Germline CDR1 is GTSNPN and CDR2 is SVGIG (reference sequence). V lost 2 bases to trimming and J lost 8 bases, with 15 bases between them. CDR3 loop: CAWSMEGEREKLFF. DNA of the CDR3: TGTGCCTGGAGTATGGAGGGGGAGAGGGAAAAACTGTTTTTT.

This clonotype turned up a few times. This chain links TRBV5-6 with TRBJ2-7; TRBD2 might be the D (6 bases). This CDR3 comprises 13 residues. The germline V gene encodes CDR1 SGHDT and CDR2 YYEEEE. V lost 5 bases to trimming and J lost 3 bases, with 12 bases between them. The DNA for the CDR3 is TGTGCCAGCAGTTCAGGAGGGTTCTACGAGCAGTACGTC. It encodes CASSSGGFYEQYV.

This clonotype was counted between two and nine times. The V call is TRBV28, the J call TRBJ2-7; D gene uncertain. Trimming took 6 bases from V and 2 from J, leaving 14 bases between them. Germline V gene lookup returns CDR1 MDHEN and CDR2 SYDVKM. CDR3 length equals 14 residues. CDR3 loop: CASSPRPGPYEQYV. For the CDR3, the DNA is TGTGCCAGCAGCCCCCGACCGGGTCCCTACGAGCAGTACGTC.

The rearrangement links TRBV9 to TRBJ2-5; 13 bases match TRBD2. The CDR3 totals 17 residues. CDR1 and CDR2 (germline): SGDLS, YYNGEE. Unmatched junction bases numbered 8, after V lost 3 bases and J lost 3 bases. CDR3 in DNA: TGTGCCAGCAGCGCTTGGTTGGGACTAGCGGGGAAAGAGACCCAGTACTTC. Translated: CASSAWLGLAGKETQYF.

Many counts were recorded for this clonotype. The J gene is TRBJ2-3, the V gene TRBV5-1, with D perhaps matching TRBD1 (5 bases). The CDR3 has 15 amino acids. Trimming cost V 0 bases and J 2 bases, with 10 bases left between them. CDR1 and CDR2 (germline): SGHRS, YFSETQ. The CDR3 sequence is CASSLGSGSTDTQYF. CDR3 bases: TGCGCCAGCAGCTTGGGCTCAGGGTCCACAGATACGCAGTATTTT.

The J gene is TRBJ2-5, the V gene TRBV5-1; TRBD2 might be the D (6 bases). The CDR3 extends over 15 amino acids. The germline CDR1 and CDR2 sequences are SGHRS and YFSETQ. V was trimmed by 0 bases and J by 4 bases, leaving 13 bases between them. The CDR3 coding sequence is TGCGCCAGCAGCTTGGTACGCGGGACGGGAGAGACCCAGTACTTC. Translated, it gives CASSLVRGTGETQYF.

Details on this clonotype: A much more abundant neighbour one base away suggests this may be a read error. This rearrangement joins TRBV7-2 to TRBJ2-1, with 9 bases that match TRBD1. Germline V CDR1 and CDR2: SGHTA, FQGNSA. V lost 4 bases and J lost 4; bases outside the gene matches: 2. The length of the CDR3 is 14 residues. The CDR3 protein is CASSSDRGYNEQFF. In nucleotides, the CDR3 is TGTGCCAGCAGCTCCGACAGGGGGTACAATGAGCAGTTCTTC.

In this sample, this clonotype turned up many times. The chain couples TRBV12-3 or TRBV12-4 to TRBJ1-5; unclear D gene. The CDR3 is 13 residues long. The V end lost 1 base, the J end lost 3 bases, and 4 bases lay between the germline ends. The CDR3 here is CASSLGNNQPQHF. In DNA, the CDR3 is TGTGCCAGCAGTTTAGGTAACAATCAGCCCCAGCATTTT.

The chain couples TRBV19 to TRBJ1-4; D is ambiguous. The ends were cut back, 6 bases at V and 8 bases at J, with 16 bases in the middle. This CDR3 contains 14 residues. Germline CDR1 reads LNHDA; CDR2 reads SQIVND (reference sequence). This chain's CDR3 is CASRPPQVPEKLFF. CDR3 sequence (DNA): TGTGCCAGTAGACCTCCGCAGGTCCCCGAAAAACTGTTTTTT.

CDR3 coding DNA: TGCAGCGTTGAGGCAGGGGAAGGAGAGACCCAGTACTTC. This gives the protein CSVEAGEGETQYF. The chain carries TRBV29-1 and TRBJ2-5; weak D call: TRBD1 (6 bases). The length of the CDR3 is 13 residues. Trimming shortened V by 3 bases and J by 4 bases, and 12 bases separated the two germline ends. Germline V gene data show CDR1 as SQVTM and CDR2 as ANQGSEA.

This clonotype came up a few times. CDR3 DNA sequence: TGTGCCAGCAGCTTAGGAAGCGATGAGCAGTTCTTC. It translates to CASSLGSDEQFF. This chain connects TRBV7-3 to TRBJ2-1, with D uncertain. The CDR3 runs 12 residues. V was shortened by 2 bases and J by 8 bases, with 7 bases between the two germline ends. The germline V gene encodes CDR1 SGHTA and CDR2 FQGTGA.

The chain carries TRBV11-2 and TRBJ1-1, with a possible D match to TRBD1 (5 bases). Germline CDR1 SGHAT, CDR2 FQNNGV. The CDR3 loop spans 12 amino acids. V gave up 0 bases and J gave up 10 bases, with 9 bases separating them. The CDR3 nucleotides are TGTGCCAGCAGCTTAGATCAGGGAGGAGCTTTCTTT. This codes for CASSLDQGGAFF.

This clonotype has just a few counts. A read error may produce the germline difference seen at one junction end. This rearrangement joins TRBV7-2 to TRBJ1-1; D remains ambiguous. The CDR3 is made up of 13 amino acids. Germline loops: CDR1 SGHTA, CDR2 FQGNSA. The CDR3 protein is CASILDIGRGAFF. The CDR3 DNA sequence: TGTGCCAGCATCTTAGATATCGGTCGCGGAGCTTTCTTT.

The chain employs TRBV6-2 or TRBV6-3 and TRBJ2-1, with 9 bases identical to TRBD2. The CDR3 is 16 residues long. V dropped 7 bases and J dropped 2; count of bases not matched to a gene: 9. Per germline, CDR1 MNHEY and CDR2 SVGEGT. The CDR3 region has the DNA TGTGCCAGCACCCCACCCGTAGCGGGGGCCTACAATGAGCAGTTCTTC. As protein: CASTPPVAGAYNEQFF.

This clonotype was recorded many times. This chain connects TRBV30 to TRBJ2-1, with 7 bases aligning to TRBD1. Looked up from germline, CDR1 is GTSNPN and CDR2 is SVGIG (reference sequence). CDR3 length: 14 amino acids. With V trimmed by 8 bases and J by 0 bases, 7 bases remained unmatched. CDR3: CAVQGVRSYNEQFF. Here the CDR3 DNA reads TGTGCCGTTCAGGGGGTCCGCTCCTACAATGAGCAGTTCTTC.

The V gene is TRBV5-1, the J gene TRBJ2-4; D tentatively reads TRBD1 or TRBD2 (6 bases each). The CDR3 totals 16 residues. The V gene lost 6 bases and the J gene lost 0 bases, with 16 bases spanning the gap. Germline CDR1 is SGHRS and CDR2 is YFSETQ. The CDR3 sequence: CASNHGGRRAKNIQYF. The DNA for the CDR3 is TGCGCCAGCAACCACGGGGGCAGGAGAGCCAAAAACATTCAGTACTTC.

In DNA form, the CDR3 reads TGTGCCAGCAGTCCCACTCCAAAGCGAGAGACCCAGTACTTC. It is translated as CASSPTPKRETQYF. V gene TRBV2 combines with J gene TRBJ2-5; no definite D call. V was trimmed by 5 bases and J by 4 bases, leaving 14 bases between them. There are 14 residues in the CDR3. In germline, CDR1 is SNHLY, CDR2 FYNNEI.

The gene calls are TRBV7-9 and TRBJ1-4; D is uncertain. V lost 3 bases to trimming and J lost 5 bases, with 7 bases between them. This CDR3 spans 13 amino acids. Germline CDR1 and CDR2: SEHNR and FQNEAQ (reference sequence). The CDR3 nucleotides are TGTGCCAGCAGCTTGGAGCAAAATGAAAAACTGTTTTTT. This codes for CASSLEQNEKLFF.

The CDR3 nucleotides are TGTGCCAGCAGTCGACCGGGGACCTACTATGGCTACACCTTC. Protein: CASSRPGTYYGYTF. The V and J genes are TRBV7-2 and TRBJ1-2, with D possibly being TRBD1 (5 bases). This CDR3 is 14 amino acids long. CDR1 and CDR2 (germline): SGHTA, FQGNSA. Trimming cost V 6 bases and J 3 bases, with 14 bases left between them.

This clonotype was recorded a few times. The rearrangement links TRBV18 to TRBJ2-3, with D unclear. The CDR3 spans 13 residues. CDR1 and CDR2 (germline): KGHSH, LQKENI. The V end lost 3 bases, the J end lost 4 bases, and 8 bases lay between the germline ends. The CDR3 DNA follows: TGTGCCAGCTCACCCCAATCGGCAGATACGCAGTATTTT. Its translation is CASSPQSADTQYF.

CDR3: CASSLFPASGELFF. CDR3 DNA sequence: TGTGCCAGCAGCTTATTCCCAGCGTCCGGGGAGCTGTTTTTT. V is TRBV7-2 and J is TRBJ2-2; D uncertain. CDR3 size: 14 residues. Trimming stripped 2 bases from V and 6 bases from J, with 10 bases between. Germline V CDR1 and CDR2: SGHTA, FQGNSA.